What follows is one T cell receptor beta chain and its context. These data are taken from a study of blood T cell repertoires in COVID-19. Turning to the study itself: The origin of the acute and convalescent COVID-19 samples was the United States, Italy and Spain. Sources were T cells, B-cell-depleted T cells, or PBMCs; the material itself was cDNA or gDNA.

Methods used by the authors: For nucleated cells, counts were estimated from reference gene primer amplification. Assay: immunoSEQ multiplex PCR; the TCRdb copy retains only in-frame clones and omits some. V, J and clone size are those of that table, while D and trimming were read from the DNA. The table records 150,000 or so clones, approximately 82% of them present only once. Trimming removed 5 bases from V and 5 bases from J; junction bases left unmatched: 8. This CDR3 is 14 amino acids long. Sequenced input: peripheral blood. This chain connects TRBV23-1 to TRBJ2-5; 7 bases are shared with TRBD1. TRBV23-1 is classed as an ORF, of uncertain function. The source is a human donor with acute or convalescent COVID-19. The donor label of this sample is uncertain. The CDR3, as DNA: TGCGCCAGCAGTGTAGGGGGCGAGAGGGAGACCCAGTACTTC. Its protein is CASSVGGERETQYF.